Listed below are T cell receptor beta chains from one sample, sequenced in a study of blood T cell repertoires in COVID-19. The assay was immunoSEQ multiplex PCR, and TCRdb's table has in-frame clones only and misses some. Of about 100,000 clones in the sample, roughly nine tenths were seen once. Sequenced input: peripheral blood. These receptors originate from a man under 40 in a cohort sampled during active COVID-19. The CDR3 runs from the conserved cysteine through the conserved F or W. D genes are given only for firm matches. Some rows mark clone size as missing; the rest say once, few, many or name a class of expanded clone.

j_call clone_size d_call v_call cdr3_nt cdr3_aa
TRBJ2-5 . TRBD1 TRBV5-5 TGTGCCAGCAGCCCTACAGGGGCCGGCGAGACCCAGTACTTC CASSPTGAGETQYF
TRBJ1-1 . . TRBV10-2 TGCGCCAGCAGTGAGCCGGGATGGGGAGCCAACACTGAAGCTTTCTTT CASSEPGWGANTEAFF
TRBJ1-1 . TRBD1 TRBV5-6 TGTGCCAGCAGCTTGGGCCTCAGGGGGAAGTACACTGAAGCTTTCTTT CASSLGLRGKYTEAFF
TRBJ1-1 . TRBD1 TRBV6-6 TGTGCCAGCAGCGGGGACAGCTTGACTGAAGCTTTCTTT CASSGDSLTEAFF
TRBJ2-5 . . TRBV7-9 TGTGCCAGCAGCTTGTTAGCGGCAGGGGAGACCCAGTACTTC CASSLLAAGETQYF
TRBJ2-3 . . TRBV7-9 TGTGCCAGCAGCTCCGCAGGTTGGGGCACAGATACGCAGTATTTT CASSSAGWGTDTQYF
TRBJ2-5 . TRBD2 TRBV11-2 TGTGCCAGCAGCCAGCGCGGAGCGGGGGGTTCTGCGGAGACCCAGTACTTC CASSQRGAGGSAETQYF
TRBJ2-7 . . TRBV5-5 TGTGCCAGCAGCTCCGGGCGGACACAAGGCTACGAGCAGTACTTC CASSSGRTQGYEQYF
TRBJ1-6 . . TRBV9 TGTGCCAGCAGCGTAGAAACGGAGTTCTCTAATTCACCCCTCCACTTT CASSVETEFSNSPLHF
TRBJ1-4 . . TRBV2 TGTGCCAGCAGATTGGACAGAACTAATGAAAAACTGTTTTTT CASRLDRTNEKLFF
TRBJ2-1 . TRBD2 TRBV5-1 TGCGCCAGCAGCCCGACTAGCGGGGGCCACTACAATGAGCAGTTCTTC CASSPTSGGHYNEQFF
TRBJ1-1 . TRBD1 TRBV7-6 TGTGCCAGCAGCGCAACACCGGGACAGGACACTGAAGCTTTCTTT CASSATPGQDTEAFF
TRBJ2-3 . TRBD1 TRBV5-1 TGCGCCAGCAGCCCGGCCTGGGACAGCAGCACAGATACGCAGTATTTT CASSPAWDSSTDTQYF
TRBJ2-7 . TRBD1 TRBV18 TGTGCCAGCTCACTTGAGACAGGGGGAGCCTACGAGCAGTACTTC CASSLETGGAYEQYF
TRBJ2-3 once . TRBV6-6 TGTGCCAGCTCAGGAGGGTCAGATACGCAGTATTTT CASSGGSDTQYF
TRBJ1-2 . . TRBV30 TGTGCCTGGACAGGAATATTGGACTATGGCTACACCTTC CAWTGILDYGYTF
TRBJ2-3 . . TRBV7-3 TGTGCCAGCAGCCTTTCCTACGGACGGGAACAGTATTTT CASSLSYGREQYF
TRBJ1-2 . TRBD1 TRBV5-1 TGCGCCAGCAGCTGGACAGGATTTAACTATGGCTACACCTTC CASSWTGFNYGYTF
TRBJ2-7 . . TRBV5-6 TGTGCCAGCAGCTTGCTTTCTCTACACGAGCAGTACTTC CASSLLSLHEQYF
TRBJ1-3 . . TRBV28 TGTGCCAGCAGACCCCAGGGCCCCTCTGGAAACACCATATATTTT CASRPQGPSGNTIYF
TRBJ1-1 . TRBD1 TRBV20-1 TGCAGTGCTAACCGGGACAGGGAAGCTTTCTTT CSANRDREAFF
TRBJ1-5 . TRBD1 TRBV2 TGTGCCAGCAGCGAAGGACAGGGCCTATCCAATCAGCCCCAGCATTTT CASSEGQGLSNQPQHF
TRBJ2-1 . TRBD1 TRBV6-4 TGTGCCAGCAGCGCCGGGACAGGAAACAATGAGCAGTTCTTC CASSAGTGNNEQFF
TRBJ1-1 once . TRBV5-1 TGCGCCAGCAGCTTGGCGGGGGGAAGGGGCACTGAAGCTTTCTTT CASSLAGGRGTEAFF
TRBJ1-1 . TRBD1 TRBV5-6 TGTGCCAGCAGGGGACAGGTCCTTGAAGCTTTCTTT CASRGQVLEAFF
TRBJ1-4 once . TRBV19 TGTGCCAGTAGTATGTTCTCGGGGTCTAATGAAAAACTGTTTTTT CASSMFSGSNEKLFF
TRBJ2-6 . TRBD1 TRBV7-6 TGTGCCAGCAGCTACGGGACAGGCCTCACGACTGGGGCCAACGTCCTGACTTTC CASSYGTGLTTGANVLTF
TRBJ2-2 . . TRBV19 TGTGCCAGTAGTATAGATCGAGGAGCAGGGGAGCTGTTTTTT CASSIDRGAGELFF
TRBJ2-1 . TRBD1 TRBV10-1 TGCGCCAGCAGTCGGGACAGCAACAATGAGCAGTTCTTC CASSRDSNNEQFF
TRBJ2-4 medium-sized . TRBV5-6 TGTGCCAGCAGCCCGAACAGGGTCCAGCACTTC CASSPNRVQHF
TRBJ2-2 few . TRBV7-9 TGTGCCAGCAGCTTTAGCTGGGGCCAGGCCGGGGAGCTGTTTTTT CASSFSWGQAGELFF
TRBJ2-1 . TRBD2 TRBV9 TGTGCCAGCAGCGTAGACAGGCGGGGGGGATCCTACAATGAGCAGTTCTTC CASSVDRRGGSYNEQFF
TRBJ2-1 once TRBD2 TRBV6-5 TGTGCCAGCAGTTACTCGACTAGCGGGGGACGGGGTGAGCAGTTCTTC CASSYSTSGGRGEQFF
TRBJ2-7 . TRBD2 TRBV2 TGTGCCGGGGGGGGTACCTACGAGCAGTACTTC CAGGGTYEQYF
TRBJ2-5 . . TRBV18 TGTGCCAGCTCACCCCTAAGGATGGGGGCGGGAGAAGAGACCCAGTACTTC CASSPLRMGAGEETQYF
TRBJ2-3 . . TRBV6-2/TRBV6-3 TGTGCCAGCAGTCCGTCCGAGGCAGATACGCAGTATTTT CASSPSEADTQYF
TRBJ1-2 . . TRBV6-5 TGTGCCAGCACGATTCAGCTCGGGAACTATGGCTACACCTTC CASTIQLGNYGYTF
TRBJ2-1 . TRBD1 TRBV11-3 TGTGCCAGCAGCCCCCGACAGGGGGCGATAGTGAAGTGCCTTGAGCAGTTCTTC CASSPRQGAIVKCLEQFF
TRBJ2-5 once . TRBV10-1 TGCGCCAGCAGTGAACAGGGTCTGGGGGAGACCCAGTACTTC CASSEQGLGETQYF
TRBJ2-3 . TRBD2 TRBV2 TGTGCCAGCAGACTAGCGGGGGCCAATTCGTATTTT CASRLAGANSYF